These 15 T cell receptor beta chains originate from one sample sequenced in a study of cytomegalovirus exposure and HLA in healthy donors. A multiplex PCR was run with 60 Vbeta primers and 13 Jbeta primers. The method was immunoSEQ multiplex PCR; TCRdb's version includes in-frame clones alone and lacks a portion of them. This sample's clone table lists under 90,000 clones. Input material: PBMCs. The source is a man aged 50 to 59 in good health and CMV-seropositive.

This chain uses TRBV4-2 with TRBJ2-5; maybe TRBD2 (7 bases). Trimming removed 4 bases at V and 1 base at J, with 10 bases between. CDR3 length: 14 amino acids. Germline lookup yields CDR1 LGHNA and CDR2 YNFKEQ. CDR3 sequence (DNA): TGTGCCAGCAGCCCGGCGGGGGCCCAAGAGACCCAGTACTTC. It specifies CASSPAGAQETQYF.

The chain is built from TRBV4-3 and TRBJ2-1; TRBD1 might be the D (5 bases). The CDR3 runs 13 residues. Germline values: CDR1 LGHNA, CDR2 YSLEER. Trimming took 0 bases from V and 10 from J, leaving 10 bases between them. The CDR3 nucleotides are TGCGCCAGCAGCCAAGATGAAGGGGTCGAGCAGTTCTTC. This encodes CASSQDEGVEQFF.

V gene TRBV5-1 combines with J gene TRBJ2-3, with 8 bases that match TRBD1. This CDR3 has 16 amino acids. Trimming cost V 0 bases and J 5 bases; bases outside gene matches: 8. The germline gives CDR1 SGHRS, CDR2 YFSETQ. In DNA form, the CDR3 reads TGCGCCAGCAGCTTGGGACAGGGGCAAGGGGGAGATACGCAGTATTTT. It translates to CASSLGQGQGGDTQYF.

The chain is built from TRBV27 and TRBJ2-2, with D tentatively TRBD2 (5 bases). Germline CDR1 reads MNHEY; CDR2 reads SMNVEV (reference sequence). CDR3 size: 13 residues. Deletions cut 5 bases from V and 1 base from J, with 5 bases between. The CDR3 DNA is TGTGCCAGCAGTGGACTGAACACCGGGGAGCTGTTTTTT. This encodes CASSGLNTGELFF.

The rearrangement joins TRBV7-2 to TRBJ1-5; 7 nucleotides match TRBD1. The ends lost 5 bases at V and 8 bases at J; junction bases unmatched: 6. This CDR3 contains 13 residues. Germline CDR1 is SGHTA and CDR2 is FQGNSA. The DNA of the CDR3 is TGTGCCAGCAGCCGACAGGGAGCAGAGCCCCAGCATTTT. The encoded protein is CASSRQGAEPQHF. The full variable domain, rest sourced from reference TRBV7-2 and TRBJ1-5, is GAGVSQSPSNKVTEKGKDVELRCDPISGHTALYWYRQSLGQGLEFLIYFQGNSAPDKSGLPSDRFSAERTGGSVSTLTIQRTQQEDSAVYLCASSRQGAEPQHFGDGTRLSIL.

The CDR3 sequence: CASSWAPASASGEQYF. The CDR3 DNA sequence: TGTGCCAGCAGCTGGGCACCCGCTAGCGCATCGGGCGAGCAGTACTTC. The gene calls are TRBV7-2 and TRBJ2-7; perhaps TRBD2 as D (6 bases). Germline lookup yields CDR1 SGHTA and CDR2 FQGNSA. The ends were cut back, 4 bases at V and 6 bases at J, with 22 bases in the middle. The CDR3 has 16 amino acids.

The rearrangement joins TRBV6-5 to TRBJ1-3; D may be TRBD1 (5 bases). The CDR3 is made up of 14 amino acids. V was shortened by 7 bases and J by 0 bases, with 10 bases between the two germline ends. The germline gives CDR1 MNHEY, CDR2 SVGAGI. CDR3 in amino acids: CASTDSSSGNTIYF. The CDR3 DNA reads TGTGCCAGCACCGACAGTTCCTCTGGAAACACCATATATTTT.

The chain has TRBV11-3 and TRBJ2-2; tentatively, D is TRBD1 (5 bases). V was shortened by 6 bases and J by 4 bases, with 6 bases between the two germline ends. Per the germline V gene, CDR1 is SGHNT and CDR2 is YENEEA. The CDR3 covers 12 residues. The CDR3 loop reads CASRRGTGELFF. DNA for the CDR3: TGTGCCAGCAGAAGGGGCACCGGGGAGCTGTTTTTT.

The V and J genes are TRBV12-5 and TRBJ1-1; TRBD1 is a possible D gene (6 bases). Germline assignment: CDR1 LGHNT and CDR2 FRNRAP. The CDR3 is made up of 13 amino acids. The V end was cut by 2 bases, the J end by 7 bases, with 11 bases between. For the CDR3, the DNA is TGTGCTAGTGGTTTGATCCAACAGGGTGAAGCTTTCTTT. Translated, it gives CASGLIQQGEAFF.

The rearrangement links TRBV7-8 to TRBJ1-5; D perhaps matches TRBD1 (5 bases). The CDR3 totals 16 residues. Germline values: CDR1 SGHVS, CDR2 FQNEAQ. V was trimmed by 5 bases and J by 5 bases, leaving 19 bases between them. CDR3 in amino acids: CASSPRRQKLHQPQHF. CDR3 nucleotide sequence: TGTGCCAGCAGCCCGAGGAGACAGAAACTTCATCAGCCCCAGCATTTT.

The J gene is TRBJ1-2, the V gene TRBV7-9; D unclear. This CDR3 is built from 15 residues. V dropped 2 bases and J dropped 4 bases, with 14 bases sitting between them. The germline CDR1 and CDR2 sequences are SEHNR and FQNEAQ (reference sequence). CDR3 sequence: CASSLQSGPFYGYTF. The CDR3 DNA is TGTGCCAGCAGCTTACAAAGCGGTCCTTTCTATGGCTACACCTTC.

Here the CDR3 reads CATQAGASGNQPQHF. CDR3 nucleotide sequence: TGTGCCACTCAGGCAGGGGCCTCCGGCAATCAGCCCCAGCATTTT. The V call is TRBV19, the J call TRBJ1-5; maybe TRBD1 (6 bases). V was cut by 10 bases and J by 2 bases, with 18 bases left in between. The CDR3 is 15 amino acids. Germline CDR1 is LNHDA and CDR2 is SQIVND (reference sequence).

The chain joins TRBV25-1 to TRBJ2-2; 7 bases align to TRBD1. In germline, CDR1 is MGHDK, CDR2 SYGVNS. V shed 5 bases, J shed 6 bases, and the junction held 9 bases outside the gene matches. The length of the CDR3 is 15 residues. The chain's CDR3 is CASSNRGRGAGELFF. Written as DNA, the CDR3 is TGTGCCAGCAGTAACAGGGGCAGGGGAGCCGGGGAGCTGTTTTTT.

J is TRBJ2-5 and V is TRBV5-5; TRBD2 aligns across 7 bases. J lost 2 bases, V lost 7 bases, and 5 bases had no gene match. CDR1 and CDR2 (germline): SGHKS, YYEKEE (reference sequence). The CDR3 loop spans 13 amino acids. CDR3: CASERDAQETQYF. CDR3 coding DNA: TGTGCCAGCGAGCGGGACGCACAAGAGACCCAGTACTTC.

The chain recombines TRBV11-3 with TRBJ2-3, with a tentative D call TRBD1 (5 bases). The CDR3 has 10 residues. Trimming shortened V by 8 bases and J by 6 bases, and 6 bases separated the two germline ends. Germline loops: CDR1 SGHNT, CDR2 YENEEA. The CDR3: CASGADTQYF. CDR3 DNA sequence: TGTGCCAGCGGGGCGGATACGCAGTATTTT.